Below, 15 T cell receptor beta chains from the same sample are listed, as sequenced in a study of shared clonotypes between healthy human individuals. Naivety among CD8 cells was defined by CD45RO negativity and positive CCR7 selection, thereby excluding terminally differentiated effector memory CD45RA+ cells. The data were produced by immunoSEQ multiplex PCR, yet TCRdb's version contains in-frame clones alone and is incomplete. Found here are approximately 1.9 million clones, 93% of them singletons; the top ten hold about 1.6%. Sequenced: naive CD8+ T cells from PBMCs. These receptors were collected from a man aged 18 to 35 in good health. Some clones in this sample may be carry-over from other donors' samples.

This chain uses TRBV28 with TRBJ2-7; D uncertain. Between the trimmed V and J ends, which lost 7 bases and 4 bases, there was a span of 17 bases. CDR3 length: 14 amino acids. Germline V CDR1 and CDR2: MDHEN, SYDVKM. CDR3 protein: CASKRALDRYEQYF. In DNA, the CDR3 is TGTGCCAGCAAACGGGCCCTTGACCGATACGAGCAGTACTTC.

This clone appeared a single time. Other DNA sequences of this sample code for an identical CDR3. J is TRBJ1-5 and V is TRBV19, with D perhaps matching TRBD1 (5 bases). The germline V gene has CDR1 LNHDA and CDR2 SQIVND (reference sequence). Trimming took off 5 bases at V and 4 bases at J, with 12 bases between the two ends. This CDR3 has 14 residues. CDR3 bases: TGTGCCAGTAGTGTTCGGGACCTAAATCAGCCCCAGCATTTT. As protein: CASSVRDLNQPQHF.

V gene TRBV27 combines with J gene TRBJ2-3; no clear D gene. CDR3 size: 15 residues. Germline V CDR1 and CDR2: MNHEY, SMNVEV (reference sequence). V lost 2 bases to trimming and J lost 0 bases, with 9 bases between them. CDR3 bases: TGTGCCAGCAGTTTAGGGGTCCGAAGCACAGATACGCAGTATTTT. It encodes CASSLGVRSTDTQYF.

The V gene is TRBV4-2, the J gene TRBJ1-5, with 9 bases that match TRBD1. There are 15 residues in the CDR3. Germline CDR1 and CDR2: LGHNA and YNFKEQ. The V segment lost 3 bases and the J segment 7 bases; nucleotides outside the gene matches: 7. CDR3 residues: CASSHRETGGQPQHF. The CDR3 DNA is TGTGCCAGCAGCCACCGAGAGACAGGGGGGCAGCCCCAGCATTTT.

The gene calls are TRBV28 and TRBJ1-3, with D perhaps matching TRBD1 (5 bases). The CDR3 contains 17 residues. Germline V gives CDR1 MDHEN, CDR2 SYDVKM. V gave up 6 bases and J gave up 0 bases, with 18 bases separating them. This chain's CDR3 is CASRGTAGIYSGNTIYF. In DNA form, the CDR3 reads TGTGCCAGCAGAGGGACCGCGGGAATCTACTCTGGAAACACCATATATTTT.

The rearrangement uses TRBV30 and TRBJ2-1; D gene uncertain. Deletions cut 0 bases from V and 9 bases from J, with 21 bases between. CDR1 and CDR2 (germline): GTSNPN, SVGIG (reference sequence). This CDR3 has 16 amino acids. The CDR3 spells CAWSVIWVPKLGEQFF. DNA of the CDR3: TGTGCCTGGAGTGTAATCTGGGTCCCTAAGCTGGGTGAGCAGTTCTTC.

This chain joins TRBV9 and TRBJ2-5, with D perhaps assigned TRBD1 or TRBD2 (5 bases each). Trimming cost V 3 bases and J 6 bases, with 18 bases left between them. CDR1 is SGDLS and CDR2 is YYNGEE in the germline V gene. The length of the CDR3 is 15 residues. The CDR3 DNA follows: TGTGCCAGCAGCGCGAGGGACGGATTTCTCCAGACCCAGTACTTC. As protein: CASSARDGFLQTQYF.

CDR3 region: CASNAGAAGDYTF. The CDR3, as DNA: TGTGCCAGCAACGCCGGGGCAGCGGGTGACTACACCTTC. This chain connects TRBV6-1 to TRBJ1-2; D is perhaps TRBD1 (5 bases). V lost 7 bases and J lost 10, with 19 bases in between. Germline CDR1 MNHNS, CDR2 SASEGT. This CDR3 comprises 13 residues.

J is TRBJ2-1 and V is TRBV11-2; D not resolved. The V end lost 5 bases, the J end lost 7 bases, and 9 bases lay between the germline ends. Germline V gene sequence: CDR1 SGHAT, CDR2 FQNNGV. This CDR3 contains 12 residues. The CDR3 loop is CASSLTRNEQFF. In nucleotides, the CDR3 is TGTGCCAGCAGCCTAACGAGGAATGAGCAGTTCTTC.

V is TRBV11-2 and J is TRBJ2-7; the D gene is possibly TRBD2 (6 bases). Germline V gives CDR1 SGHAT, CDR2 FQNNGV. CDR3 length: 13 amino acids. The CDR3 loop is CAWGDGPLYEQYF. CDR3 sequence (DNA): TGTGCATGGGGGGACGGGCCCCTCTACGAGCAGTACTTC.

The chain carries TRBV28 and TRBJ2-1; 8 bases agree with TRBD1. There are 14 residues in the CDR3. Germline loops: CDR1 MDHEN, CDR2 SYDVKM. V lost 9 bases and J lost 0; bases outside the gene matches: 4. The CDR3 spells CASGTGSSYNEQFF. The CDR3 coding sequence is TGTGCCAGTGGGACAGGTAGCTCCTACAATGAGCAGTTCTTC.

The genes are TRBV7-2 and TRBJ1-2; D may be TRBD1 (5 bases). CDR3 length: 14 residues. V dropped 5 bases and J dropped 4 bases, with 14 bases sitting between them. The germline V gene has CDR1 SGHTA and CDR2 FQGNSA. In nucleotides, the CDR3 is TGTGCCAGCAGCCCCCGGGACGGAATCTATGGCTACACCTTC. It codes for CASSPRDGIYGYTF.

V gene TRBV27 combines with J gene TRBJ2-4, with 8 bases lining up with TRBD2. V shed 4 bases, J shed 1 base, and the junction held 6 bases outside the gene matches. Germline V gene lookup returns CDR1 MNHEY and CDR2 SMNVEV (reference sequence). This CDR3 comprises 16 residues. CDR3 bases: TGTGCCAGCAGTTCAAAGCGGGAGTGGGCCAAAAACATTCAGTACTTC. Its protein is CASSSKREWAKNIQYF.

The chain has TRBV7-9 and TRBJ2-7; D remains unclear. The germline gives CDR1 SEHNR, CDR2 FQNEAQ (reference sequence). V lost 2 bases and J 5 bases, leaving 7 bases between the germline ends. The CDR3 length is 12 residues. The CDR3 DNA follows: TGTGCCAGCAGCTTAATTCCCCACGAGCAGTACTTC. Its translation is CASSLIPHEQYF.

The chain uses TRBV19 and TRBJ2-2; D call uncertain. CDR1 and CDR2 from the germline V gene are LNHDA and SQIVND (reference sequence). The V end lost 3 bases, the J end lost 6 bases, and 8 bases lay between the germline ends. The CDR3 sequence is 13 residues long. CDR3 sequence: CASSIQSAGELFF. DNA for the CDR3: TGTGCCAGTAGTATCCAATCAGCCGGGGAGCTGTTTTTT. The variable domain in full, completed from reference TRBV19 and TRBJ2-2, reads DGGITQSPKYLFRKEGQNVTLSCEQNLNHDAMYWYRQDPGQGLRLIYYSQIVNDFQKGDIAEGYSVSREKKESFPLTVTSAQKNPTAFYLCASSIQSAGELFFGEGSRLTVL.